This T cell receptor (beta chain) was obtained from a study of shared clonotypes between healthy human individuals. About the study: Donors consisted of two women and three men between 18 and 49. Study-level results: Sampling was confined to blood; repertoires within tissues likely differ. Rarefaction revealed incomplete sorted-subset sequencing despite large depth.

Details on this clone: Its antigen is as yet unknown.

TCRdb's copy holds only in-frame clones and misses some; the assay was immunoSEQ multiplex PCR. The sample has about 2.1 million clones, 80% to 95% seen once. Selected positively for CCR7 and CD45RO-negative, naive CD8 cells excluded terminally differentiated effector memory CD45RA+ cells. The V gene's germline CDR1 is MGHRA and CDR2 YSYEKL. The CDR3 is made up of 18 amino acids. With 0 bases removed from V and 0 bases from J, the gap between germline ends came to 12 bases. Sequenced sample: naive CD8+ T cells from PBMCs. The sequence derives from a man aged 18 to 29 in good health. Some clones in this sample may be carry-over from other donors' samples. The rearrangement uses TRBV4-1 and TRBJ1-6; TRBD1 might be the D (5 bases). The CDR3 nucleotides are TGCGCCAGCAGCCAAGATTGGGGGGGAAGCTCCTATAATTCACCCCTCCACTTT. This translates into CASSQDWGGSSYNSPLHF.